These 25 T cell receptor beta chains originate from one sample sequenced in a study of Ad26.COV2.S vaccination and SARS-CoV-2 variants. Noted treatment: about 20 received Ad26.COV2.S at low or high dose, single or two shots; roughly five received placebo; per-sample allocation not given. The samples date from day 63 after the first vaccine or placebo injection. Libraries were prepared by immunoSEQ multiplex PCR; TCRdb keeps only in-frame clonotypes and omits some of them. This table has under 300,000 clones, around nine tenths appearing once. The sequences come from peripheral blood, collected in a trial of Ad26.COV2.S vaccine versus placebo. Receptors originate from a person between 18 and 59 years old who received the Ad26.COV2.S COVID-19 vaccine or a placebo.

This clone has just one count. The chain joins TRBV6-4 to TRBJ2-3, with TRBD2 matching 8 bases. The CDR3 consists of 14 residues. Germline values: CDR1 MRHNA, CDR2 SNTAGT. The V gene end was trimmed by 4 bases and the J gene end by 5 bases; junction bases not matched to a gene: 5. CDR3 region: CASSATGGEDTQYF. CDR3 nucleotide sequence: TGTGCCAGCAGTGCTACCGGGGGGGAAGATACGCAGTATTTT.

This sequence joins TRBV4-3 and TRBJ1-6; D might be TRBD1 (5 bases). Trimming took off 1 base at V and 0 bases at J, with 13 bases between the two ends. This CDR3 is 18 amino acids long. The germline gives CDR1 LGHNA, CDR2 YSLEER. The CDR3 bases are TGCGCCAGCAGCCAAGTGGGGGTAGAGAGCTCCTATAATTCACCCCTCCACTTT. Amino acids: CASSQVGVESSYNSPLHF.

The chain carries TRBV19 and TRBJ2-1; 7 nucleotides match TRBD2. Germline V lookup: CDR1 LNHDA, CDR2 SQIVND (reference sequence). The V segment lost 6 bases and the J segment 0 bases; nucleotides outside the gene matches: 5. The CDR3 has 15 amino acids. The CDR3 is CASRPGGSSYNEQFF. The CDR3 region has the DNA TGTGCCAGTAGGCCCGGCGGGAGCTCCTACAATGAGCAGTTCTTC.

The V and J genes are TRBV30 and TRBJ2-5; the D gene is possibly TRBD1 (6 bases). The V and J ends lost 2 bases and 4 bases respectively, with 14 bases between them. CDR3 length: 14 residues. CDR1 is GTSNPN and CDR2 is SVGIG in the germline V gene (reference sequence). CDR3 nucleotides: TGTGCCTGGAGTACCCCAGGGGTGGGAGAGACCCAGTACTTC. This translates into CAWSTPGVGETQYF.

This clone occurred a few times. The rearrangement joins TRBV11-1 to TRBJ1-6, with TRBD1 identical over 9 bases. V gave up 5 bases and J gave up 15 bases; unmatched junction bases: 14. The CDR3 loop spans 15 amino acids. Looked up from germline, CDR1 is SGHAT and CDR2 is FQDESV (reference sequence). CDR3 bases: TGTGCCAGCAGCGAGGGACAGGGAGTCGCCAGAAACCTCCACTTT. Protein: CASSEGQGVARNLHF.

This chain uses TRBV7-9 with TRBJ1-2; D not certain. This CDR3 has 14 amino acids. Trimming removed 1 base at V and 4 bases at J, with 10 bases between. Germline loops: CDR1 SEHNR, CDR2 FQNEAQ (reference sequence). The CDR3 region has the DNA TGTGCCAGCAGCTTAGGAGGGTCCCCCTATGGCTACACCTTC. Translation gives CASSLGGSPYGYTF.

This chain uses TRBV30 with TRBJ2-2; D gene ambiguous. The CDR3 consists of 12 residues. The V gene's germline CDR1 is GTSNPN and CDR2 SVGIG (reference sequence). The V end was cut by 3 bases, the J end by 5 bases, with 7 bases between. CDR3 in DNA: TGTGCCTGGAGAAGGGCGACCGGGGAGCTGTTTTTT. It translates to CAWRRATGELFF.

This chain links TRBV12-1 with TRBJ2-6; TRBD1 is the table's D call and was not checked against the DNA. TRBV12-1 is given as a pseudogene. CDR3 size: 18 residues. As DNA, the CDR3 is TGTGCCAGCAGCTTTACTGGCAGGGTAAACTCTGGGGCCAACGTCCTGACTTTC. This sequence encodes CASSFTGRVNSGANVLTF.

The count of this clone is one. V gene TRBV7-2 combines with J gene TRBJ1-1; tentative D call: TRBD1 (6 bases). The CDR3 covers 14 residues. Germline V gene data show CDR1 as SGHTA and CDR2 as FQGNSA. Trimming took 5 bases from V and 3 from J, leaving 13 bases between them. The CDR3 nucleotides read TGTGCCAGCAGCAGCAGGGGTAGGGACACTGAAGCTTTCTTT. Translated: CASSSRGRDTEAFF.

The chain couples TRBV7-8 to TRBJ2-7; 8 bases line up with TRBD1. Germline assignment: CDR1 SGHVS and CDR2 FQNEAQ. The CDR3 is 14 residues long. Losses at the gene ends were 2 bases for V and 3 bases for J; bases not matched to a gene: 3. In DNA, the CDR3 is TGTGCCAGCAGCTTATTAGGACAGGGCTACGAGCAGTACGTC. Its protein is CASSLLGQGYEQYV.

This chain uses TRBV6-5 with TRBJ2-5; TRBD1 agrees at 9 bases. The CDR3 has 15 amino acids. Germline CDR1 is MNHEY and CDR2 is SVGAGI. The V gene end was trimmed by 5 bases and the J gene end by 3 bases; junction bases not matched to a gene: 7. The CDR3 region is CASSRDRVREETQYF. CDR3 coding DNA: TGTGCCAGCAGTCGGGACAGGGTGAGGGAAGAGACCCAGTACTTC.

V is TRBV19 and J is TRBJ1-3, with D perhaps TRBD1 (6 bases). V lost 5 bases and J lost 0, with 11 bases in between. This CDR3 region has 15 residues. Germline CDR1 reads LNHDA; CDR2 reads SQIVND (reference sequence). For the CDR3, the DNA is TGTGCCAGTAGTCGGACAGTTTCCTCTGGAAACACCATATATTTT. Protein product: CASSRTVSSGNTIYF.

The CDR3 here is CAWNGMGVTEAFF. CDR3 coding DNA: TGTGCCTGGAACGGGATGGGGGTCACTGAAGCTTTCTTT. The chain recombines TRBV30 with TRBJ1-1, with D possibly matching TRBD1 (5 bases). The CDR3 is 13 residues long. Germline V CDR1 and CDR2: GTSNPN, SVGIG (reference sequence). Trimming removed 4 bases at V and 4 bases at J, with 13 bases between.

The chain uses TRBV14 and TRBJ2-1, with no clear D. The CDR3 is made up of 14 amino acids. Deletions cut 0 bases from V and 4 bases from J, with 7 bases between. Looked up from germline, CDR1 is SGHDN and CDR2 is FVKESK. The CDR3 region is CASSQDGRYNEQFF. CDR3 nucleotide sequence: TGTGCCAGCAGCCAAGATGGTCGGTACAATGAGCAGTTCTTC.

This chain uses TRBV7-3 with TRBJ2-5, with 11 bases aligning to TRBD2. J gave up 5 bases and V 2 bases, and 7 bases lay outside the gene matches. The CDR3 is made up of 16 amino acids. Germline V gene sequence: CDR1 SGHTA, CDR2 FQGTGA. The CDR3 DNA follows: TGTGCCAGCAGCTTAGGCCTAGCGGGAGGCTGGGAGACCCAGTACTTC. Translation gives CASSLGLAGGWETQYF.

The rearrangement joins TRBV27 to TRBJ2-1, with 8 positions matching TRBD2. V was pared by 4 bases and J by 9 bases, with 11 bases of the junction left unmatched. CDR3 length equals 15 residues. The germline gives CDR1 MNHEY, CDR2 SMNVEV (reference sequence). This CDR3 reads CASSSGFGAGGEQFF. CDR3 nucleotide sequence: TGTGCCAGCAGTTCGGGGTTCGGGGCGGGAGGTGAGCAGTTCTTC.

This chain joins TRBV6-2 or TRBV6-3 and TRBJ2-3; D is possibly TRBD1 (5 bases). The length of the CDR3 is 16 residues. Deletions cut 2 bases from V and 4 bases from J, with 16 bases between. Per the germline V gene, CDR1 is MNHEY and CDR2 is SVGEGT. DNA of the CDR3: TGTGCCAGCAGTTACGCCCTGCAGGGATGGGCAGATACGCAGTATTTT. Amino acids: CASSYALQGWADTQYF.

V gene TRBV7-9 combines with J gene TRBJ2-1; perhaps TRBD2 as D (5 bases). This CDR3 comprises 14 residues. V lost 5 bases, J lost 4 bases, and 12 bases lay in between. Germline CDR1 is SEHNR and CDR2 is FQNEAQ (reference sequence). CDR3 DNA: TGTGCCAGCAGCCAAACGTCGGGATACAATGAGCAGTTCTTC. Translated: CASSQTSGYNEQFF. Full variable domain (missing parts from reference TRBV7-9 and TRBJ2-1): DTGVSQNPRHKITKRGQNVTFRCDPISEHNRLYWYRQTLGQGPEFLTYFQNEAQLEKSRLLSDRFSAERPKGSFSTLEIQRTEQGDSAMYLCASSQTSGYNEQFFGPGTRLTVL.

V gene TRBV5-6 combines with J gene TRBJ2-7; the D is unclear. V dropped 3 bases and J dropped 0 bases, with 4 bases sitting between them. This CDR3 comprises 12 residues. Germline V gene data show CDR1 as SGHDT and CDR2 as YYEEEE. The CDR3 DNA reads as TGTGCCAGCAGCTCCCCCTCCTACGAGCAGTACGTC. Residues: CASSSPSYEQYV.

The chain has TRBV6-6 and TRBJ1-2; 7 positions agree with TRBD1. Germline V gene data show CDR1 as MNHNY and CDR2 as SVGAGI (reference sequence). The CDR3 runs to 15 residues. With 2 bases clipped from V and 3 bases from J, the junction kept 6 bases outside the gene matches. As DNA, the CDR3 is TGTGCCAGCAGTTACGCCCAGGGGGTTCACTATGGCTACACCTTC. Its translation is CASSYAQGVHYGYTF.

V gene TRBV14 combines with J gene TRBJ2-3; 16 bases line up with TRBD2. Germline CDR1 is SGHDN and CDR2 is FVKESK. The CDR3 contains 17 residues. V shed 4 bases, J shed 7 bases, and the junction held 8 bases outside the gene matches. This CDR3 is CASSRGLAGGPENTQYF. For the CDR3, the DNA is TGTGCCAGCAGCCGGGGACTAGCGGGAGGGCCGGAAAATACGCAGTATTTT.

This chain links TRBV6-6 with TRBJ2-7; unclear D gene. The CDR3 contains 14 residues. V lost 6 bases and J 2 bases, leaving 14 bases between the germline ends. Per germline, CDR1 MNHNY and CDR2 SVGAGI (reference sequence). The CDR3 sequence: CASSPGLPTYEQYF. In nucleotides, the CDR3 is TGTGCCAGCAGCCCCGGCCTCCCTACCTACGAGCAGTACTTC.

V and J are TRBV19 and TRBJ1-6; tentative D call: TRBD1 (5 bases). With 2 bases removed from V and 6 bases from J, the gap between germline ends came to 20 bases. Germline CDR1 is LNHDA and CDR2 is SQIVND (reference sequence). This CDR3 has 18 amino acids. The CDR3, as DNA: TGTGCCAGTAGTATACCGCCGACAGAGAATGCCCTTAATTCACCCCTCCACTTT. This gives the protein CASSIPPTENALNSPLHF.

V gene TRBV5-5 combines with J gene TRBJ1-2; possible D gene TRBD1, 5 bases. The CDR3 covers 14 residues. Germline CDR1 and CDR2: SGHKS and YYEKEE (reference sequence). V lost 2 bases to trimming and J lost 8 bases, with 16 bases between them. CDR3 sequence: CASSLLTVRGGYTF. The CDR3 DNA is TGTGCCAGCAGCTTACTGACAGTTAGGGGCGGCTACACCTTC.

The rearrangement links TRBV5-1 to TRBJ2-7; D tentatively reads TRBD1 or TRBD2 (6 bases each). The CDR3 spans 14 residues. The germline V gene encodes CDR1 SGHRS and CDR2 YFSETQ. Trimming stripped 2 bases from V and 5 bases from J, with 14 bases between. The CDR3 reads CASSLGGRKDEQYF. The CDR3 DNA sequence: TGCGCCAGCAGCTTAGGGGGGCGAAAGGACGAGCAGTACTTC. Together with reference TRBV5-1 and TRBJ2-7, the CDR3 gives the full variable domain: KAGVTQTPRYLIKTRGQQVTLSCSPISGHRSVSWYQQTPGQGLQFLFEYFSETQRNKGNFPGRFSGRQFSNSRSEMNVSTLELGDSALYLCASSLGGRKDEQYFGPGTRLTVT.